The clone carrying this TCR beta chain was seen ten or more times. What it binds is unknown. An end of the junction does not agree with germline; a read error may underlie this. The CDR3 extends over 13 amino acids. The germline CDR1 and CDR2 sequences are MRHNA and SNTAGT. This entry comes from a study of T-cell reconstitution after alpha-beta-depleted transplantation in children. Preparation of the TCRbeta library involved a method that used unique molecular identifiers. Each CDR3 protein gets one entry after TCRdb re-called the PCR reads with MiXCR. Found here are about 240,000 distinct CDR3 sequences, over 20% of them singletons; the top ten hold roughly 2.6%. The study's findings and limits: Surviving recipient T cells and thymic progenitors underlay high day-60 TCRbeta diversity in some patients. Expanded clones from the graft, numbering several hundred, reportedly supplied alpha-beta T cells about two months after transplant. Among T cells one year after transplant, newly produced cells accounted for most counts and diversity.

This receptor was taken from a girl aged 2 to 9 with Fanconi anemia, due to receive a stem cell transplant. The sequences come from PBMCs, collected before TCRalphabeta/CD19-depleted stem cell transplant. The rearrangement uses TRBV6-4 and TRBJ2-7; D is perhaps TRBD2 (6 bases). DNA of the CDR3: TGCCGCAGCCGACGGGAGCTATACTACGAGCAGTACTTC. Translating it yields CRSRRELYYEQYF.